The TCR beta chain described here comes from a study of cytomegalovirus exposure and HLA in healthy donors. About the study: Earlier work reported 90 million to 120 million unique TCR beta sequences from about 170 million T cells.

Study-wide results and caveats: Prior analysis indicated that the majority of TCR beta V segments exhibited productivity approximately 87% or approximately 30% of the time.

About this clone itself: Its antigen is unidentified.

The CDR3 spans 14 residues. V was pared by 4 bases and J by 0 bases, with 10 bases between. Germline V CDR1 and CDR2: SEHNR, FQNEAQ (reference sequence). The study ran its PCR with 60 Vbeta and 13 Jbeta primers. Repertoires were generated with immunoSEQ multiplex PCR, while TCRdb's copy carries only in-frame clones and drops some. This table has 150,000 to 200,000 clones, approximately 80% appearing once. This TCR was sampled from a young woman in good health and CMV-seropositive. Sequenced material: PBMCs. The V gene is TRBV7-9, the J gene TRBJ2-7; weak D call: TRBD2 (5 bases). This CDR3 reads CASSSDSPSYEQYF. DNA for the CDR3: TGTGCCAGCAGCTCGGACTCGCCCTCCTACGAGCAGTACTTC.